The 30 T cell receptor beta chains in this list originate from one sample, sequenced in a study of blood T cell repertoires in COVID-19. Assay used: immunoSEQ multiplex PCR; TCRdb lists only in-frame clones, some missing. Among some 200,000 clones listed, about 80% were seen once. The sample was peripheral blood. Receptor source: a woman in her thirties who had recovered from COVID-19.

The chain is built from TRBV11-3 and TRBJ2-5; D remains ambiguous. V lost 5 bases to trimming and J lost 4 bases, with 11 bases between them. Germline V gene data show CDR1 as SGHNT and CDR2 as YENEEA. CDR3 size: 13 residues. CDR3 nucleotides: TGTGCCAGCAGCCCAAGACACCCAGAGACCCAGTACTTC. It is translated as CASSPRHPETQYF.

This clone was counted a single time. The CDR3 reads CASSLEGQVGTEAFF. The CDR3 DNA reads as TGCGCCAGCAGCTTGGAGGGACAGGTCGGCACTGAAGCTTTCTTT. This rearrangement joins TRBV5-1 to TRBJ1-1, with 8 nucleotides matching TRBD1. Germline V lookup: CDR1 SGHRS, CDR2 YFSETQ. This CDR3 contains 15 residues. With 0 bases clipped from V and 4 bases from J, the junction kept 5 bases outside the gene matches.

This sequence joins TRBV2 and TRBJ1-6; tentative D call: TRBD1 (5 bases). Germline values: CDR1 SNHLY, CDR2 FYNNEI. The CDR3 is 12 residues long. The V gene lost 5 bases and the J gene lost 10 bases, with 9 bases spanning the gap. DNA for the CDR3: TGTGCCAGCAGTCCAGGGAACTCACCCCTCCACTTT. Amino acids: CASSPGNSPLHF.

This clone is a singleton in its sample. The chain couples TRBV15 to TRBJ1-1; 7 bases map to TRBD1. V trimming: 1 base; J trimming: 1 base; junction bases outside the gene matches: 3. CDR1 LNHNV and CDR2 YYDKDF come from the germline V gene (reference sequence). This CDR3 is 15 amino acids long. Here the CDR3 DNA reads TGTGCCACCAGCAGAGCCCGGGACAGGAACACTGAAGCTTTCTTT. It is translated as CATSRARDRNTEAFF.

This sequence joins TRBV6-1 and TRBJ1-6, with D perhaps matching TRBD1 (5 bases). The germline V gene encodes CDR1 MNHNS and CDR2 SASEGT. The CDR3 sequence is 17 residues long. Trimming stripped 4 bases from V and 4 bases from J, with 17 bases between. The chain's CDR3 is CASSGSGGEVYNSPLHF. The CDR3 nucleotides read TGTGCCAGCAGTGGCTCGGGGGGAGAAGTTTATAATTCACCCCTCCACTTT.

This clone has just one count. This chain joins TRBV19 and TRBJ1-5; 11 bases match TRBD1. The CDR3 sequence is 15 residues long. Germline V lookup: CDR1 LNHDA, CDR2 SQIVND (reference sequence). Trimming cost V 5 bases and J 6 bases; bases outside gene matches: 6. CDR3 protein: CASSWTGTGGQPQHF. Here the CDR3 DNA reads TGTGCCAGTAGTTGGACCGGGACAGGGGGTCAGCCCCAGCATTTT. Filled out from reference TRBV19 and TRBJ1-5, the complete variable domain reads DGGITQSPKYLFRKEGQNVTLSCEQNLNHDAMYWYRQDPGQGLRLIYYSQIVNDFQKGDIAEGYSVSREKKESFPLTVTSAQKNPTAFYLCASSWTGTGGQPQHFGDGTRLSIL.

V is TRBV27 and J is TRBJ1-2; 7 bases match TRBD1. The length of the CDR3 is 13 residues. With V trimmed by 4 bases and J by 7 bases, 6 bases remained unmatched. Per germline, CDR1 MNHEY and CDR2 SMNVEV (reference sequence). This CDR3 is CASSSRQGGGYTF. CDR3 DNA: TGTGCCAGCAGTTCCCGACAGGGAGGTGGCTACACCTTC.

CDR3 sequence (DNA): TGTGCCATCAGTGAGGCTGACTCCACCGAAAAACTGTTTTTT. This codes for CAISEADSTEKLFF. The chain has TRBV10-3 and TRBJ1-4, with D hard to call. This CDR3 contains 14 residues. V lost 2 bases and J 8 bases, leaving 12 bases between the germline ends. Germline CDR1 is ENHRY and CDR2 is SYGVKD.

The chain links TRBV15 to TRBJ2-1; TRBD2 matches at 13 bases. The V gene end was trimmed by 3 bases and the J gene end by 5 bases; junction bases not matched to a gene: 16. Germline V gives CDR1 LNHNV, CDR2 YYDKDF (reference sequence). The CDR3 length is 20 residues. In DNA form, the CDR3 reads TGTGCCACCAGCAGGGACGCTTTTACTCTACTAGCGGGAGGGGACAATGAGCAGTTCTTC. It yields the protein CATSRDAFTLLAGGDNEQFF.

The chain couples TRBV4-1 to TRBJ1-2; tentative D call: TRBD1 (6 bases). The germline V and J ends were trimmed by 11 bases and 7 bases, with 17 bases remaining between them. CDR3 size: 12 residues. Germline loops: CDR1 MGHRA, CDR2 YSYEKL. CDR3 in amino acids: CASRGAGVGYTF. DNA of the CDR3: TGCGCCTCGCGGGGGGCCGGAGTTGGCTACACCTTC.

The chain links TRBV15 to TRBJ2-1, with 8 bases matching TRBD2. V gave up 2 bases and J gave up 0 bases; unmatched junction bases: 12. From germline, CDR1 is LNHNV and CDR2 YYDKDF (reference sequence). The CDR3 consists of 19 residues. For the CDR3, the DNA is TGTGCCACCAGCAGACGGGGATGGGGCGGGACTAGCTCCTACAATGAGCAGTTCTTC. It translates to CATSRRGWGGTSSYNEQFF.

The chain is built from TRBV11-2 and TRBJ2-2, with 7 bases aligning to TRBD2. Germline V lookup: CDR1 SGHAT, CDR2 FQNNGV. V dropped 3 bases and J dropped 5; count of bases not matched to a gene: 18. The CDR3 is 19 residues long. The CDR3 is CASSFSKWGGTTLTGELFF. CDR3 bases: TGTGCCAGCAGCTTCAGTAAATGGGGTGGGACTACACTTACCGGGGAGCTGTTTTTT.

This chain connects TRBV9 to TRBJ1-3; 8 bases map to TRBD1. V was clipped by 4 bases and J by 8 bases; unmatched bases: 8. The length of the CDR3 is 14 residues. Per the germline V gene, CDR1 is SGDLS and CDR2 is YYNGEE. The CDR3 bases are TGTGCCAGCAGCCCTACCGGGACAGGACACACCATATATTTT. Its protein is CASSPTGTGHTIYF.

The chain is built from TRBV7-3 and TRBJ2-3; D is possibly TRBD2 (7 bases). Germline loops: CDR1 SGHTA, CDR2 FQGTGA. Trimming stripped 3 bases from V and 1 base from J, with 17 bases between. This CDR3 contains 17 residues. This chain's CDR3 is CASSLLSRGGGTDTQYF. The DNA for the CDR3 is TGTGCCAGCAGCTTGCTTTCTAGGGGGGGAGGCACAGATACGCAGTATTTT.

V is TRBV10-3 and J is TRBJ2-1; TRBD2 might be the D (6 bases). V was clipped by 6 bases and J by 5 bases, with 11 bases between them. The CDR3 has 13 amino acids. Germline V gene data show CDR1 as ENHRY and CDR2 as SYGVKD. CDR3 region: CAIREGQNNEQFF. The CDR3 nucleotides read TGTGCCATCAGGGAGGGGCAGAACAATGAGCAGTTCTTC.

This chain uses TRBV28 with TRBJ1-1; D not resolved. The ends were cut back, 2 bases at V and 10 bases at J, with 14 bases in the middle. The CDR3 totals 13 residues. Germline V gene data show CDR1 as MDHEN and CDR2 as SYDVKM. The CDR3 nucleotides read TGTGCCAGCAGTTTAGCGGGCACCTGGGGAGCTTTCTTT. Its translation is CASSLAGTWGAFF. Using reference TRBV28 and TRBJ1-1 for the parts outside the CDR3, the full variable domain is DVKVTQSSRYLVKRTGEKVFLECVQDMDHENMFWYRQDPGLGLRLIYFSYDVKMKEKGDIPEGYSVSREKKERFSLILESASTNQTSMYLCASSLAGTWGAFFGQGTRLTVV.

The CDR3 DNA reads TGTGCCAGCAGCTCCATTGACAGGATGAACACTGAAGCTTTCTTT. This encodes CASSSIDRMNTEAFF. V is TRBV7-2 and J is TRBJ1-1, with a possible D match to TRBD1 (6 bases). V lost 4 bases to trimming and J lost 0 bases, with 12 bases between them. Germline V gene data show CDR1 as SGHTA and CDR2 as FQGNSA. This CDR3 spans 15 amino acids.

V gene TRBV19 combines with J gene TRBJ2-1, with 13 bases fitting TRBD2. This CDR3 region has 14 residues. V gave up 6 bases and J gave up 9 bases; unmatched junction bases: 5. Germline assignment: CDR1 LNHDA and CDR2 SQIVND (reference sequence). CDR3 protein: CASRGLAGTPEQFF. The CDR3, as DNA: TGTGCCAGTAGGGGACTAGCGGGAACCCCTGAGCAGTTCTTC.

J is TRBJ2-1 and V is TRBV7-7; 12 bases are a match to TRBD2. With 5 bases clipped from V and 5 bases from J, the junction kept 4 bases outside the gene matches. This CDR3 has 15 residues. CDR1 and CDR2 from the germline V gene are SSHAT and FNYEAQ (reference sequence). DNA of the CDR3: TGTGCCAGCAGCACCGGACTAGCGGGGCACAATGAGCAGTTCTTC. Translating it yields CASSTGLAGHNEQFF.

This clone was recorded once. This chain links TRBV28 with TRBJ1-5, with 8 bases aligning to TRBD1. Germline CDR1 MDHEN, CDR2 SYDVKM. The junction had 7 bases not matched to a gene; V was cut back by 6 bases and J by 3 bases. The CDR3 is 15 amino acids. In DNA, the CDR3 is TGTGCCAGCAGGGACAGGGTCTGGGTCAATCAGCCCCAGCATTTT. It is translated as CASRDRVWVNQPQHF.

V gene TRBV28 combines with J gene TRBJ1-1; possible D gene TRBD1, 5 bases. Germline V gene data show CDR1 as MDHEN and CDR2 as SYDVKM. This CDR3 is 12 amino acids long. V dropped 11 bases and J dropped 2 bases, with 12 bases sitting between them. CDR3 sequence (DNA): TGTGCCGGAAGGGGCCACAACACTGAAGCTTTCTTT. It specifies CAGRGHNTEAFF.

This clone was detected once. This rearrangement joins TRBV15 to TRBJ1-4, with 7 bases lining up with TRBD1. Trimming cost V 3 bases and J 4 bases; bases outside gene matches: 5. The CDR3 loop spans 15 amino acids. Germline V CDR1 and CDR2: LNHNV, YYDKDF (reference sequence). CDR3 in amino acids: CATSSSGQFNEKLFF. The CDR3 nucleotides read TGTGCCACCAGCAGCTCGGGACAGTTTAATGAAAAACTGTTTTTT.

The chain combines TRBV19 with TRBJ1-2, with 7 nucleotides matching TRBD1. The junction had 10 bases not matched to a gene; V was cut back by 6 bases and J by 0 bases. The germline V gene has CDR1 LNHDA and CDR2 SQIVND (reference sequence). The CDR3 totals 16 residues. This CDR3 is CASRDDMGQSNYGYTF. DNA of the CDR3: TGTGCCAGTAGAGACGACATGGGACAGTCTAACTATGGCTACACCTTC.

The rearrangement links TRBV28 to TRBJ2-1, with 8 bases matching TRBD2. This CDR3 is 17 amino acids long. In germline, CDR1 is MDHEN, CDR2 SYDVKM. V shed 11 bases and J 0 bases; nucleotides not matched to a gene: 15. CDR3 loop: CAARASGSTRSYNEQFF. The CDR3, as DNA: TGTGCCGCGCGGGCCAGCGGGAGTACCCGCTCCTACAATGAGCAGTTCTTC.

The chain has TRBV28 and TRBJ1-1; 8 bases are a match to TRBD1. CDR3 length: 15 amino acids. The V gene end was trimmed by 3 bases and the J gene end by 5 bases; junction bases not matched to a gene: 8. Germline V CDR1 and CDR2: MDHEN, SYDVKM. For the CDR3, the DNA is TGTGCCAGCAGTTTCCTCACAGGGGGGGAGACTGAAGCTTTCTTT. It specifies CASSFLTGGETEAFF.

This rearrangement joins TRBV5-6 to TRBJ2-7; TRBD1 aligns across 12 bases. Germline trimming cut 3 bases from V and 9 bases from J; bases unmatched to any gene: 10. The CDR3 spans 15 residues. The germline V gene has CDR1 SGHDT and CDR2 YYEEEE. CDR3 nucleotides: TGTGCCAGCAGCTCCGGGACAGGGGGCCACTTGGGGCAGTACTTC. This gives the protein CASSSGTGGHLGQYF.

V gene TRBV3-1 (or the pseudogene TRBV3-2) combines with J gene TRBJ2-7; 9 nucleotides agree with TRBD1. Germline trimming cut 2 bases from V and 4 bases from J; bases unmatched to any gene: 3. The CDR3 totals 14 residues. Germline V lookup: CDR1 LGHDT, CDR2 YNNKEL (reference sequence). This CDR3 is CASSQRDRVYEQYF. The DNA for the CDR3 is TGTGCCAGCAGCCAAAGGGACAGGGTATACGAGCAGTACTTC.

This clone was seen only once. The J gene is TRBJ2-5, the V gene TRBV5-4; the match to TRBD2 covers 10 bases. From germline, CDR1 is SGHNT and CDR2 YYREEE (reference sequence). The CDR3 extends over 15 amino acids. Losses at the gene ends were 0 bases for V and 4 bases for J; bases not matched to a gene: 3. CDR3 sequence: CASSLASGSSETQYF. The CDR3 region has the DNA TGTGCCAGCAGCTTGGCTAGCGGGAGTTCAGAGACCCAGTACTTC.

The chain uses TRBV28 and TRBJ2-5; perhaps TRBD1 as D (5 bases). This CDR3 region has 14 residues. Germline CDR1 and CDR2: MDHEN and SYDVKM. Trimming shortened V by 3 bases and J by 5 bases, and 13 bases separated the two germline ends. CDR3 DNA: TGTGCCAGCAGTTTCCTAGGGGCAGGGGAGACCCAGTACTTC. It specifies CASSFLGAGETQYF.

The chain joins TRBV19 to TRBJ1-1; 7 bases line up with TRBD1. CDR3 length equals 14 residues. With 3 bases clipped from V and 2 bases from J, the junction kept 3 bases outside the gene matches. Germline values: CDR1 LNHDA, CDR2 SQIVND (reference sequence). The CDR3 spells CASSIKGANTEAFF. The CDR3 DNA sequence: TGTGCCAGTAGTATCAAGGGGGCAAACACTGAAGCTTTCTTT. The full variable domain, with the rest looked up from reference TRBV19 and TRBJ1-1, is DGGITQSPKYLFRKEGQNVTLSCEQNLNHDAMYWYRQDPGQGLRLIYYSQIVNDFQKGDIAEGYSVSREKKESFPLTVTSAQKNPTAFYLCASSIKGANTEAFFGQGTRLTVV.